What follows are 4 T cell receptor beta chains derived from one specimen sequenced in a study of CD8+CD57+ T cells in acquired aplastic anemia. Profiling that covered TCR beta VDJ and CDR3 relied on genomic DNA as its template. Each CDR3 protein is one row after TCRdb ran MiXCR on the reads. The data contain a few hundred thousand distinct CDR3 sequences, 55% to 75% of them seen just once; the ten biggest clones take up 4%. Sequencing input: sorted CD4+, CD8+, or CD8+CD57+ T cells (not recorded which) from PBMCs. The receptors shown here come from a human donor in good health, serving as a control.

This rearrangement joins TRBV7-8 to TRBJ2-7; maybe TRBD2 (6 bases). The V gene lost 8 bases and the J gene lost 0 bases, with 17 bases spanning the gap. CDR3 length equals 15 residues. Looked up from germline, CDR1 is SGHVS and CDR2 is FQNEAQ. The CDR3 DNA reads TGTGCCAGCTTGGCCCCGGGGGATTCCTCCTACGAGCAGTACTTC. Translated: CASLAPGDSSYEQYF.

The chain employs TRBV7-3 and TRBJ2-7; D is perhaps TRBD2 (7 bases). Trimming took 2 bases from V and 13 from J, leaving 24 bases between them. The CDR3 sequence is 15 residues long. From germline, CDR1 is SGHTA and CDR2 FQGTGA. CDR3 DNA: TGTGCCAGCAGCTTAGAGGGGGGGCCCTACGAGCAGTACTACTTC. Protein sequence: CASSLEGGPYEQYYF.

Here the CDR3 reads CASSLAIWTETQYF. The CDR3 nucleotides read TGTGCCAGCAGCCTAGCCATATGGACTGAAACGCAGTATTTT. The chain uses TRBV5-5 and TRBJ2-3, with a possible D match to TRBD2 (5 bases). CDR1 and CDR2 from the germline V gene are SGHKS and YYEKEE (reference sequence). This CDR3 has 14 residues. The V end was cut by 4 bases, the J end by 9 bases, with 18 bases between.

Many counts were recorded for this clonotype. This chain links TRBV5-1 with TRBJ2-7, with D possibly being TRBD1 (6 bases). The germline V and J ends were trimmed by 3 bases and 4 bases, with 17 bases remaining between them. Per the germline V gene, CDR1 is SGHRS and CDR2 is YFSETQ. The CDR3 totals 15 residues. As DNA, the CDR3 is TGCGCCAGCAGCTCTAAACGGACAGATCAATACGAGCAGTACTTC. Protein: CASSSKRTDQYEQYF.